These 22 T cell receptor beta chains came from one sample sequenced in a study of prognosis after radiotherapy for stage I lung cancer (dated by TCRdb to the early 2020s). TCRdb shows the sequencer as Illumina HiSeq 3000. Two rounds of multiplex PCR were used to amplify the TCR beta CDR3 region from genomic DNA. The first PCR round used primers specific to each TRBV and TRBJ gene, and the primer sequences were filed in Chinese patent CN105087789A. In-frame beta chains were kept once TCRdb had trimmed the public reads at Q25 with fastp and called clones with MiXCR. Duplicate CDR3 protein sequences are folded into a single record with the most common DNA and genes. This sample comprises about 28,000 distinct CDR3 sequences, less than 40% of them detected only once. The ten largest clones represent about 12% of the sample. The starting material was PBMCs, obtained before or after stereotactic body radiation therapy (not recorded which). The source of these receptors is a donor over 45 with non-small cell lung cancer.

This clonotype came up many times. The junction departs from the called germline gene at one end, perhaps through a read error. The rearrangement uses TRBV6-4 and TRBJ2-1; TRBD2 matches at 8 bases. The length of the CDR3 is 19 residues. Germline CDR1 reads MRHNA; CDR2 reads SNTAGT. The DNA for the CDR3 is TGTGCCAGCAGTTACTCACTCCGGGAGGGCAGAATACCCAACAATGAGCAGTTCTTC. This codes for CASSYSLREGRIPNNEQFF.

This clonotype was counted at least ten times. This chain links TRBV30 with TRBJ1-4; D not resolved. The V and J ends lost 2 bases and 8 bases respectively, with 15 bases between them. The CDR3 covers 14 residues. Germline loops: CDR1 GTSNPN, CDR2 SVGIG (reference sequence). The CDR3 sequence: CAWSRWGLREKLFF. The CDR3 DNA is TGTGCCTGGAGTAGGTGGGGTCTACGGGAAAAACTGTTTTTT.

Sample share makes this clonotype medium-sized. The chain links TRBV11-2 to TRBJ1-6; D unresolved. The germline V and J ends were trimmed by 1 base and 7 bases, with 2 bases remaining between them. This CDR3 contains 12 residues. CDR1 SGHAT and CDR2 FQNNGV come from the germline V gene. CDR3 in amino acids: CASSLGNSPLHF. Here the CDR3 DNA reads TGTGCCAGCAGCTTAGGGAATTCACCCCTCCACTTT.

There are many counts of this clonotype. V and J are TRBV19 and TRBJ2-7, with D maybe TRBD2 (5 bases). Trimming cost V 5 bases and J 1 base, with 12 bases left between them. The CDR3 consists of 14 residues. Per the germline V gene, CDR1 is LNHDA and CDR2 is SQIVND (reference sequence). CDR3: CASSAEGRSYEQYF. CDR3 DNA sequence: TGTGCCAGTAGTGCCGAGGGCAGATCCTACGAGCAGTACTTC.

The table lists this clonotype with many counts. V and J are TRBV30 and TRBJ2-5; D not resolved. CDR3 size: 12 residues. V lost 3 bases to trimming and J lost 5 bases, with 10 bases between them. Germline V gene lookup returns CDR1 GTSNPN and CDR2 SVGIG (reference sequence). CDR3 DNA sequence: TGTGCCTGGAGCATCACTGGGGAGACCCAGTACTTC. Its protein product is CAWSITGETQYF.

This clonotype was recorded many times. The J gene is TRBJ2-5, the V gene TRBV7-9; unclear D gene. With 1 base removed from V and 2 bases from J, the gap between germline ends came to 8 bases. This CDR3 has 14 amino acids. CDR1 is SEHNR and CDR2 is FQNEAQ in the germline V gene (reference sequence). The CDR3 DNA follows: TGTGCCAGCAGCTTAGTGTCATCACAAGAGACCCAGTACTTC. Translation: CASSLVSSQETQYF.

This chain links TRBV6-1 with TRBJ1-2; D is uncertain. Germline CDR1 is MNHNS and CDR2 is SASEGT. CDR3 length: 14 residues. V lost 7 bases, J lost 6 bases, and 18 bases lay in between. CDR3 in DNA: TGTGCCAGCAACCGAATGGTACAGTCCGATGGCTACACCTTC. Translating gives CASNRMVQSDGYTF.

In its sample, this clonotype was seen many times. The gene calls are TRBV5-5 and TRBJ1-2, with a weak D call TRBD1 (5 bases). V lost 0 bases to trimming and J lost 4 bases, with 13 bases between them. The CDR3 extends over 15 amino acids. The germline V gene has CDR1 SGHKS and CDR2 YYEKEE (reference sequence). Here the CDR3 reads CASSLVVRGGYGYTF. In DNA form, the CDR3 reads TGTGCCAGCAGCTTGGTAGTTCGGGGGGGCTATGGCTACACCTTC.

This clonotype was seen a single time. The CDR3 loop reads CASIEAGSSGNTIYF. The CDR3 DNA follows: TGTGCCAGCATTGAGGCAGGGAGCTCTGGAAACACCATATATTTT. This sequence joins TRBV6-1 and TRBJ1-3; TRBD1 is a possible D gene (5 bases). Per the germline V gene, CDR1 is MNHNS and CDR2 is SASEGT. Trimming stripped 7 bases from V and 0 bases from J, with 13 bases between. The CDR3 loop spans 15 amino acids.

This clonotype was recorded at least ten times. The chain recombines TRBV11-3 with TRBJ2-2; D gene ambiguous. V lost 1 base, J lost 4 bases, and 7 bases lay in between. CDR3 size: 14 residues. The V gene's germline CDR1 is SGHNT and CDR2 YENEEA. The CDR3, as DNA: TGTGCCAGCAGCTTAGGGGTTACCACCGGGGAGCTGTTTTTT. This gives the protein CASSLGVTTGELFF. Full variable domain (rest looked up from reference TRBV11-3 and TRBJ2-2): EAGVVQSPRYKIIEKKQPVAFWCNPISGHNTLYWYLQNLGQGPELLIRYENEEAVDDSQLPKDRFSAERLKGVDSTLKIQPAELGDSAVYLCASSLGVTTGELFFGEGSRLTVL.

A note on this clonotype: One junction end does not reproduce the germline sequence, and a read error may be involved. V and J are TRBV6-6 and TRBJ2-5; TRBD2 is a possible D gene (7 bases). Germline-derived CDR1 and CDR2 are MNHNY and SVGAGI (reference sequence). This CDR3 contains 16 residues. The CDR3 protein is CASSYHRGGSYNEQLF. In nucleotides, the CDR3 is TGTGCCAGCAGTTACCATAGGGGGGGCTCCTACAATGAGCAGTTATTC.

This clonotype was seen at least ten times. The chain is built from TRBV4-1 and TRBJ2-5; TRBD2 matches at 8 bases. This CDR3 has 16 residues. The J segment lost 6 bases and the V segment lost 0 bases, leaving 9 bases of the junction unmatched. CDR1 is MGHRA and CDR2 is YSYEKL in the germline V gene. This CDR3 is CASSQDTGGLLKTQYF. CDR3 bases: TGCGCCAGCAGCCAAGATACGGGGGGGCTTTTGAAGACCCAGTACTTC.

At least ten counts were recorded for this clonotype. This chain connects TRBV19 to TRBJ1-2; D gene ambiguous. The CDR3 is 15 amino acids. The germline gives CDR1 LNHDA, CDR2 SQIVND (reference sequence). Trimming pared 4 bases from V and 7 bases from J, leaving 19 bases between. CDR3 bases: TGTGCCAGTAGTACAGTCACCGGGCCCCGGGGTGGCTACACCTTC. This translates into CASSTVTGPRGGYTF.

This clonotype was picked up a small number of times. A read error likely explains this, since a far larger clone differs by one base. The chain combines TRBV6-9 with TRBJ2-1, with D perhaps matching TRBD1 (5 bases). The CDR3 is made up of 17 amino acids. From germline, CDR1 is MNHGY and CDR2 SVAAGI. V was trimmed by 3 bases and J by 8 bases, leaving 23 bases between them. CDR3 region: CASSYPARQGYYDEQFF. For the CDR3, the DNA is TGTGCCAGCAGTTACCCGGCCCGGCAGGGATATTACGATGAGCAGTTCTTC.

This clonotype was counted at least ten times. V usage is TRBV18 and J usage is TRBJ2-1; 13 positions match TRBD2. The ends lost 4 bases at V and 8 bases at J; junction bases unmatched: 5. The length of the CDR3 is 15 residues. CDR1 and CDR2 from the germline V gene are KGHSH and LQKENI. The CDR3 loop is CASSQGLAGDDEQFF. The CDR3 region has the DNA TGTGCCAGCTCACAAGGACTAGCGGGAGATGATGAGCAGTTCTTC.

This clonotype has ten or more counts. The chain has TRBV5-1 and TRBJ2-3; no firm D call. Trimming took 1 base from V and 2 from J, leaving 11 bases between them. The CDR3 has 15 amino acids. The germline gives CDR1 SGHRS, CDR2 YFSETQ. The CDR3 spells CASSLTGSSTDTQYF. CDR3 bases: TGCGCCAGCAGCTTGACCGGGTCCTCCACAGATACGCAGTATTTT.

This clonotype was seen many times. V is TRBV27 and J is TRBJ2-1; D is perhaps TRBD2 (5 bases). Germline V gene sequence: CDR1 MNHEY, CDR2 SMNVEV (reference sequence). The CDR3 runs to 14 residues. The ends were cut back, 7 bases at V and 8 bases at J, with 18 bases in the middle. CDR3 sequence reads: CASTPLPGADEQFF. The CDR3 region has the DNA TGTGCCAGCACCCCCCTCCCAGGAGCGGATGAGCAGTTCTTC.

Concerning this clonotype itself: A much larger clone lies a single base off, so this may be a read error. V and J are TRBV12-3 or TRBV12-4 and TRBJ1-1; tentatively, D is TRBD1 (6 bases). The CDR3 sequence is 13 residues long. The CDR3 region has the DNA TGTGCCAGCAGTGGGGGAAGGGACACTGAAGCTTTATTT. It specifies CASSGGRDTEALF.

CDR3 residues: CAGFGLARFTDTQYF. CDR3 nucleotides: TGTGCCGGCTTCGGACTAGCGCGTTTCACAGATACGCAGTATTTT. This rearrangement joins TRBV2 to TRBJ2-3; the match to TRBD2 covers 9 bases. With 11 bases clipped from V and 2 bases from J, the junction kept 11 bases outside the gene matches. The CDR3 runs to 15 residues. Germline lookup yields CDR1 SNHLY and CDR2 FYNNEI.

Many counts were recorded for this clonotype. The genes are TRBV6-6 and TRBJ2-7; 8 bases agree with TRBD2. V was pared by 0 bases and J by 5 bases, with 6 bases of the junction left unmatched. CDR3 length equals 15 residues. Germline lookup yields CDR1 MNHNY and CDR2 SVGAGI (reference sequence). As DNA, the CDR3 is TGTGCCAGCAGTTACTCGGCCAGCGGGAGAGACGAGCAGTACTTC. It yields the protein CASSYSASGRDEQYF.

This sequence joins TRBV20-1 and TRBJ1-2; 8 positions match TRBD1. Germline V gene data show CDR1 as DFQATT and CDR2 as SNEGSKA (reference sequence). The V and J ends lost 3 bases and 5 bases, in that order; junction bases with no gene match: 11. This CDR3 has 15 amino acids. CDR3 region: CSARETGAMEYGYTF. The CDR3 nucleotides read TGCAGTGCTAGGGAGACAGGGGCGATGGAATATGGCTACACCTTC.

This clonotype was counted at least ten times. The chain combines TRBV5-1 with TRBJ1-6; 9 nucleotides align to TRBD1. Germline CDR1 reads SGHRS; CDR2 reads YFSETQ. The ends lost 4 bases at V and 6 bases at J; junction bases unmatched: 5. The CDR3 is 15 residues long. CDR3 coding DNA: TGCGCCAGCAGCATGGACAGGGGTGGTAATTCACCCCTCCACTTT. This gives the protein CASSMDRGGNSPLHF.